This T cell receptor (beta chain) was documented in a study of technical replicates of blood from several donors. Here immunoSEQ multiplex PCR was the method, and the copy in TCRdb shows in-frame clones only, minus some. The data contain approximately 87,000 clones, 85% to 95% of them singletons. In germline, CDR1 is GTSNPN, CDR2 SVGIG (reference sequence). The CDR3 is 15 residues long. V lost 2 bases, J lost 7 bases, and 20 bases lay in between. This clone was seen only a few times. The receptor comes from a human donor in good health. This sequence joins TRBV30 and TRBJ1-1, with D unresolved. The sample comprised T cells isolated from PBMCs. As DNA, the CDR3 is TGTGCCTGGAGTCCTTCTTCTTGGGTAGGGAGTGAAGCTTTCTTT. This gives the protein CAWSPSSWVGSEAFF.